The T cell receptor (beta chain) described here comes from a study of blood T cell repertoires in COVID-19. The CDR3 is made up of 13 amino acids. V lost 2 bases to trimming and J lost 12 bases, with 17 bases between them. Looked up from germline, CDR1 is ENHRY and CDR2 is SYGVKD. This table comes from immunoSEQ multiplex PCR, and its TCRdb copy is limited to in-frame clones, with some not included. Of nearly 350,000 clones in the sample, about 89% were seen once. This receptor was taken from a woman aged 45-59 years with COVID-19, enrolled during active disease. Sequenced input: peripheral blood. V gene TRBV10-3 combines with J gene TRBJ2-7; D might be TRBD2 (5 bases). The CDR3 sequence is CAISERLGLALYF. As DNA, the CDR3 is TGTGCCATCAGTGAGCGGTTGGGCCTAGCTTTGTACTTC.